This is a list of T cell receptor beta chains from one sample in a study of CD4 T cells in relation to SARS-CoV-2 and coronaviruses. Profiling relied on immunoSEQ multiplex PCR, and the TCRdb table lists in-frame clones only, not all of them. The sample lists about 22,000 clones, under 80% occurring once. No antigen has been identified for these receptors. Sequencing was carried out using CD4+ T cells from PBMCs, cultured in vitro. The receptors stem from a human donor in good health. Each CDR3 is given with its conserved first and last residue. D genes are given only for firm matches. Where a row states a size, it is once, few, many or the class of an expanded clone; other rows omit it.

j_call v_call d_call clone_size cdr3_nt cdr3_aa
TRBJ2-5 TRBV5-1 TRBD1 . TGCGCCAGCAGCTTAGGGACAGGAGCAGAGACCCAGTACTTC CASSLGTGAETQYF
TRBJ1-5 TRBV19 . few TGTGCCAGTAGTAAGGCAGACAATCAGCCCCAGCATTTT CASSKADNQPQHF
TRBJ1-3 TRBV14 . . TGTGCCAGCAGCAAACAATCTGGAAACACCATATATTTT CASSKQSGNTIYF
TRBJ2-1 TRBV29-1 . . TGCAGCGTTGCGAAAACCGGGACATCCTACAATGAGCAGTTCTTC CSVAKTGTSYNEQFF
TRBJ1-1 TRBV30 . . TGTGCCTGGAGTGTTGGAACAGAAGAAGCTTTCTTT CAWSVGTEEAFF
TRBJ2-2 TRBV14 . . TGTGCCAGCAGCCTAGGCGGACTCGAAAGGATGTTTTTT CASSLGGLERMFF
TRBJ2-1 TRBV3-1/TRBV3-2 . few TGTGCCAGCAGCCGCCCTATCGCTCTGAACAATGAGCAGTTCTTC CASSRPIALNNEQFF
TRBJ2-5 TRBV30 . . TGTGCCTGGAGTCTAACCGAGACCCAGTACTTC CAWSLTETQYF
TRBJ1-6 TRBV5-7 TRBD1 few TGTGCCAGCAGCTTGGGGAGGGACAGACATAATTCACCCCTCCACTTT CASSLGRDRHNSPLHF
TRBJ2-5 TRBV30 . . TGTGCCTGGAGTGCAGGTAGTTGGGAGACCCAGTACTTC CAWSAGSWETQYF
TRBJ1-4 TRBV5-1 TRBD1 once TGCGCCAGCCGCTTACTTGGACAGGGAGAAAAACTGTTTTTT CASRLLGQGEKLFF
TRBJ2-1 TRBV13 TRBD1 . TGTGCCAGCAGCTTAGAGGGGGACAGGGTCTACAATGAGCAGTTCTTC CASSLEGDRVYNEQFF
TRBJ2-2 TRBV9 . . TGTGCCAGCAGCCCCCACGGGGAGGACACCGGGGAGCTGTTTTTT CASSPHGEDTGELFF
TRBJ2-2 TRBV6-1 . . TGTGCCAGCAGTGAAGCGGGGGTACGGGAGCTGTTTTTT CASSEAGVRELFF
TRBJ1-4 TRBV6-2/TRBV6-3 TRBD1 . TGTGCCAGCAGTTGGGGGGACAGGGAGTCCCAGAAACTGTTTTTT CASSWGDRESQKLFF
TRBJ2-7 TRBV10-3 TRBD1 . TGTGCCACCCGCCGGACAGGGAACAACGAGCAGTACTTC CATRRTGNNEQYF
TRBJ2-2 TRBV3-1/TRBV3-2 TRBD2 . TGTGCCAGCAGAACCGGGACTAGCGGGAGGAGGGGCACCGGGGAGCTGTTTTTT CASRTGTSGRRGTGELFF
TRBJ2-2 TRBV7-2 TRBD1 . TGTGCCAGCAGCCCGCGACAGGGCTGGAGCACCGGGGAGCTGTTTTTT CASSPRQGWSTGELFF
TRBJ1-6 TRBV5-1 TRBD1 . TGCGCCAGCAGCTTGGAGACAGGGGTGGGAAGTTCACCCCTCCACTTT CASSLETGVGSSPLHF
TRBJ1-2 TRBV25-1 TRBD1 . TGTGCCAGCACTCGGACAGGGGGTGGCGAAACCTTC CASTRTGGGETF
TRBJ1-1 TRBV27 TRBD1 . TGTGCCAGCAGTTTATCTCCGGCAGGGGGATACGAACGCACTGAAGCTTTCTTT CASSLSPAGGYERTEAFF
TRBJ2-5 TRBV11-1 TRBD1 . TGTGCCAGCAGCTTTACAGGGGAAGAGACCCAGTACTTC CASSFTGEETQYF
TRBJ1-6 TRBV6-5 . . TGTGCCAGCACCATACGGGGGGTCTATAATTCACCCCTCCACTTT CASTIRGVYNSPLHF
TRBJ2-7 TRBV3-1/TRBV3-2 . . TGTGCCAGCAGCCAAGATAGGGCGGGCACCCTCACCTACGAGCAGTACTTC CASSQDRAGTLTYEQYF
TRBJ2-7 TRBV12-3/TRBV12-4 . . TGTGCCAGCAGTCCCTCCTACGAGCAGTACTTC CASSPSYEQYF
TRBJ1-1 TRBV5-3 . . TGTGCCAGAAGACACAGGGTAAGTGAAGCTTTCTTT CARRHRVSEAFF
TRBJ1-5 TRBV24-1 . few TGTGCCACCTCCCTCGGGAGCCAGCCCCAGCATTTT CATSLGSQPQHF
TRBJ2-2 TRBV30 . . TGTGCCTCTAACCGGGCGGGGTACGGCGGGGAGCTGTTTTTT CASNRAGYGGELFF
TRBJ2-1 TRBV5-1 TRBD2 . TGCGCCAGCAGCTTCCAGGGGACTAGCGGGAGGGACGAGCAGTTCTTC CASSFQGTSGRDEQFF
TRBJ1-3 TRBV24-1 . . TGTGCCACCAGTAGATGGGTCTCCGGAAACACCATATATTTT CATSRWVSGNTIYF
TRBJ2-3 TRBV11-2 TRBD2 . TGTGCCAGCAGCCTAAGGACTAGCGGGCCGGGGAGCACAGATACGCAGTATTTT CASSLRTSGPGSTDTQYF
TRBJ2-5 TRBV2 . . TGTGCCAGCAGTGAAAGTTCACAGCAAGAGACCCAGTACTTC CASSESSQQETQYF
TRBJ2-1 TRBV5-4 TRBD2 . TGTGCCAGTAGAACCGGGACTAGCGGATACAATGAGCAGTTCTTC CASRTGTSGYNEQFF
TRBJ2-2 TRBV2 TRBD2 . TGTGCCAGCAACCACCTGGGGGCTAGCGGGAGGGCCAACACCGGGGAGCTGTTTTTT CASNHLGASGRANTGELFF
TRBJ1-3 TRBV5-4 TRBD1 once TGTGCCAGCAGCTTCCGGACAGGAGGGGGAAACACCATATATTTT CASSFRTGGGNTIYF
TRBJ2-1 TRBV30 . . TGTGCCTGGAGTGGAAATGAGCAGTTCTTC CAWSGNEQFF
TRBJ1-3 TRBV18 . . TGTGCCAGCTCACCATCCCCGGCCAGCTCTGGAAACACCATATATTTT CASSPSPASSGNTIYF
TRBJ2-5 TRBV19 . . TGTGCCAGTAGTATTTACTCGGGACGGCACCAAGAGACCCAGTACTTC CASSIYSGRHQETQYF
TRBJ2-7 TRBV5-1 TRBD2 . TGCGCCAGCAGCTGGGACCCCGGCGGGAGTCGGTACGAGCAGTACTTC CASSWDPGGSRYEQYF
TRBJ2-7 TRBV27 TRBD1 . TGTGCCAGCAGCCGCCTCCCGGGACAGGGTATTTGGGAGCAGTACTTC CASSRLPGQGIWEQYF
TRBJ1-2 TRBV9 . . TGTGCCAGCAGCGTAGATGGCGGAGGATATGGCTACACCTTC CASSVDGGGYGYTF
TRBJ1-1 TRBV6-5 . . TGTGCCAGCAAGGCGAGACAGCAGAACACTGAAGCTTTCTTT CASKARQQNTEAFF
TRBJ1-6 TRBV19 . . TGTGCCAGTAGTTCTGGCCAGGCTATTAATTCACCCCTCCACTTT CASSSGQAINSPLHF
TRBJ2-1 TRBV11-3 . few TGTGCCAGCAGCTCCGGGACGGGGTACAATGAGCAGTTCTTC CASSSGTGYNEQFF
TRBJ1-3 TRBV25-1 . . TGTGCCAGCAGTGGGATGACAGGTGCTGGAAACACCATATATTTT CASSGMTGAGNTIYF
TRBJ1-5 TRBV24-1 . . TGTGCCACCAGTGGGTGGGGCAATCAGCCCCAGCATTTT CATSGWGNQPQHF
TRBJ2-7 TRBV28 . few TGTGCCAGACCAACAGGGAAATCCTACGAGCAGTACTTC CARPTGKSYEQYF
TRBJ2-7 TRBV5-1 TRBD1 . TGCGCCAGCAGCATAGGACAGGGGGCCTCTTTCTACGAGCAGTACTTC CASSIGQGASFYEQYF
TRBJ2-2 TRBV9 TRBD1 . TGTGCCAGCAGCGTAGCTATAGGGGGCAGAACCGGGGAGCTGTTTTTT CASSVAIGGRTGELFF
TRBJ1-3 TRBV15 . . TGTGCCACCAGCAGAGATCGGGCGGGTCTTGGAAACACCATATATTTT CATSRDRAGLGNTIYF
TRBJ1-1 TRBV28 . few TGTGCCAGCAGTTTAGGGGTTATGAACACTGAAGCTTTCTTT CASSLGVMNTEAFF
TRBJ2-5 TRBV15 . . TGTGCCACCGGGTCTAGAGTCCAAGAGACCCAGTACTTC CATGSRVQETQYF
TRBJ2-3 TRBV2 TRBD2 . TGTGCCAGCAGTGTCTCTAGCGGGACTACAGATACGCAGTATTTT CASSVSSGTTDTQYF
TRBJ1-6 TRBV28 . . TGTGCCAGCAGTTTGGACAGTAACCCCTATAATTCACCCCTCCACTTT CASSLDSNPYNSPLHF
TRBJ2-1 TRBV19 TRBD1 . TGTGCCAGTAGTACGCCGGGACAGAACAATGAGCAGTTCTTC CASSTPGQNNEQFF
TRBJ2-5 TRBV7-2 TRBD1 . TGTGCCAGCACGCAGACAGGGGGTTACGAGACCCAGTACTTC CASTQTGGYETQYF